The 27 T cell receptor beta chains below come from one sample, sequenced in a study of tissue T cells after allogeneic stem cell transplantation. Time point here: mouse harvest day 7 after allogeneic transplant. Mouse grafts combined 10^7 T-cell-depleted bone marrow cells with 10^6 splenic CD5+ T cells. This table comes from immunoSEQ multiplex PCR, and its TCRdb copy is limited to in-frame clones, with some not included. The data show 7,500 to 9,000 clones, nearly 45% seen once. The sample comprised skin. The receptor source for this set is a female BALB/c mouse given C57BL/6 T cells with graft-versus-host disease after an allogeneic hematopoietic cell transplant.

By sample fraction, this clone is large (0.1 to 1%). The germline and genes are mouse ones. The read halts 1 residue ahead of the CDR3 end, with the missing end drawn from the germline J gene. The V and J genes are TRBV15 and TRBJ2-3; 7 positions agree with TRBD2. Germline CDR1 and CDR2: SGHND and FRSKSL. This CDR3 region has 13 residues. Losses at the gene ends were 5 bases for V and 4 bases for J; bases not matched to a gene: 3. The DNA read from the CDR3 is TGTGCCAGCAGTCCACTGGGGCCAGAAACGCTGTAT. Its translation: CASSPLGPETLY. Given in full, the CDR3 is CASSPLGPETLYF.

By share, this clone counts as medium-sized. Gene names denote mouse genes. The read finishes 1 residue shy of the CDR3 end, and the germline J gene is used to complete it. The chain links TRBV26 to TRBJ2-7, with D possibly TRBD1 on 6 matching bases. The CDR3 extends over 13 amino acids. V was cut by 6 bases and J by 0 bases, with 9 bases left in between. The germline CDR1 and CDR2 sequences are KGHPV and FQNQEV (reference sequence). CDR3 bases read: TGTGCCAGCAGCCTCAGGGGCTCCTATGAACAGTAC. This translates into CASSLRGSYEQY. The CDR3 as a whole reads CASSLRGSYEQYF.

A note on this clone: Gene names and germline refer to mouse. Coverage ceases 1 residue before the CDR3 finishes, and the germline J gene fills in the end. This chain links TRBV1 with TRBJ2-1; D gene uncertain. Germline V gene sequence: CDR1 NSQYPW, CDR2 LRSPGD (reference sequence). V lost 1 base, J lost 1 base, and 8 bases lay in between. This CDR3 spans 15 amino acids. CDR3 DNA (partial): TGCACCTGCAGTGCAGGCAACAGAAACTATGCTGAGCAGTTC. It codes for CTCSAGNRNYAEQF. The CDR3 as a whole reads CTCSAGNRNYAEQFF.

As regards this clone: The gene names here belong to mouse. Read data end 1 residue before the CDR3 end; the end is taken from the germline J gene. This chain joins TRBV26 and TRBJ2-5; 10 bases are a match to TRBD2. The CDR3 loop spans 14 amino acids. Germline V gives CDR1 KGHPV, CDR2 FQNQEV (reference sequence). Trimming removed 4 bases from V and 5 bases from J; junction bases left unmatched: 3. This chain's CDR3 is CASSRLGGGDTQYF. The CDR3 bases that were read are TGTGCCAGCAGTCGACTGGGGGGAGGAGACACCCAGTAC.

As concerns this clone: The gene names here belong to mouse. The read comes to an end 1 residue before the CDR3 does, leaving the germline J gene to fill in the end. The chain couples TRBV29 to TRBJ2-2; D may be TRBD1 (5 bases). Germline-derived CDR1 and CDR2 are MSHET and SYDVDS. There are 14 residues in the CDR3. V dropped 1 base and J dropped 7 bases, with 10 bases sitting between them. CDR3 in amino acids: CASSLLGRGGQLYF. Partial CDR3 DNA: TGTGCTAGCAGTTTATTAGGGAGGGGCGGGCAGCTCTAC.

Points on this clone: All gene names here are mouse names. The read ends 1 residue before the CDR3 terminus; that terminus is restored from the germline J gene. The chain uses TRBV14 and TRBJ2-5, with 9 bases aligning to TRBD2. Germline CDR1 is SGHDT and CDR2 is FRDEAV. The CDR3 is 15 residues long. V lost 5 bases to trimming and J lost 2 bases; unmatched junction nucleotides: 6. CDR3 DNA, as far as it was read: TGTGCCAGCAGCCGAACGGGACTGGGCCAAGACACCCAGTAC. Amino acids: CASSRTGLGQDTQY. The CDR3 in full is CASSRTGLGQDTQYF.

This clone was counted between two and nine times. The gene names given are mouse names. The read gets to within 1 residue of the CDR3 end, and the germline J gene fills in the rest. V and J are TRBV23 and TRBJ2-1; TRBD1, as called in the table, went unchecked against the DNA. Germline V gene data show CDR1 as KGHTA and CDR2 as FQNQQP. The CDR3 sequence is 14 residues long. The sequenced CDR3 bases are TGCTCCAGCAGTCAAAGGGGAAGGAGTGCTGAGCAGTTC. This translates into CSSSQRGRSAEQF. The whole CDR3 sequence reads CSSSQRGRSAEQFF.

There are a few counts of this clone. Gene names and germline match the mouse. The DNA ends 1 residue before the CDR3 does, and the rest of the CDR3 is filled in from the germline J gene. The gene calls are TRBV13-2 and TRBJ2-5, with 10 nucleotides matching TRBD1. V lost 7 bases, J lost 5 bases, and 1 base stayed unmatched. The CDR3 runs to 12 residues. CDR1 and CDR2 from the germline V gene are NNHNN and SYGAGS (reference sequence). CDR3: CASRDRGDTQYF. The part of the CDR3 DNA that was read is TGTGCCAGCCGGGACAGGGGAGACACCCAGTAC.

This clone came up a few times. Gene names follow the mouse nomenclature. Read data end 1 residue before the CDR3 end; the end is taken from the germline J gene. The V call is TRBV2, the J call TRBJ1-6, with D maybe TRBD1 (6 bases). TRBJ1-6 is designated an ORF whose function remains uncertain. The CDR3 runs to 14 residues. CDR1 and CDR2 (germline): LGHNA, YSYQKL. Trimming shortened V by 0 bases and J by 7 bases, and 7 bases separated the two germline ends. CDR3 sequence: CASSQEDRNSPLYF. CDR3 DNA (partial): TGTGCCAGCAGCCAAGAGGACAGAAATTCGCCCCTCTAC.

This clone counts as medium-sized. Any gene name here is a mouse gene name. Read data end 1 residue before the CDR3 end; the end is taken from the germline J gene. This chain joins TRBV12-1 and TRBJ1-1; D uncertain. Germline V CDR1 and CDR2: SGHSN, HYEKVE. The V gene lost 2 bases and the J gene lost 3 bases, with 6 bases spanning the gap. The CDR3 length is 12 residues. This CDR3 is CASSRGDTEVFF. CDR3 DNA (partial): TGTGCCAGCTCTCGCGGGGACACAGAAGTCTTC.

In regard to this clone: Gene labels here are mouse ones. The read comes to an end 1 residue before the CDR3 does, leaving the germline J gene to fill in the end. V is TRBV26 and J is TRBJ1-1; a weak D match, TRBD1 (5 bases). Germline CDR1 reads KGHPV; CDR2 reads FQNQEV (reference sequence). V gave up 4 bases and J gave up 0 bases, with 9 bases separating them. The CDR3 has 14 amino acids. CDR3 DNA, as far as it was read: TGTGCCAGCAGTCCCGGGACGGCAAACACAGAAGTCTTC. Protein sequence: CASSPGTANTEVF. In full, the CDR3 reads CASSPGTANTEVFF.

In regard to this clone: Gene labels here are mouse ones. The CDR3 bases that were read are TGTGCCAGCAGTGGGACATTTAACTATGCTGAGCAGTTC. This translates into CASSGTFNYAEQF. The entire CDR3 sequence reads CASSGTFNYAEQFF. The V gene is TRBV19, the J gene TRBJ2-1; TRBD1 might be the D (6 bases). The sequenced fragment ends 1 residue before the CDR3 boundary, so the rest is inferred from the germline J gene. Trimming took off 4 bases at V and 0 bases at J, with 8 bases between the two ends. This CDR3 comprises 14 residues. CDR1 and CDR2 from the germline V gene are FNHDT and SITEND (reference sequence).

Remarks on this clone: Gene names and germline refer to mouse. CDR3 bases read: TGTGCCAGCAGTTTCGACAGTTATGAACAGTAC. It yields the protein CASSFDSYEQY. The complete CDR3 protein is CASSFDSYEQYF. This chain links TRBV14 with TRBJ2-7; TRBD1 is a possible D gene (5 bases). The read ends 1 residue early relative to the CDR3; the germline J gene fills the gap. The ends were cut back, 1 base at V and 4 bases at J, with 6 bases in the middle. This CDR3 has 12 residues. Germline loops: CDR1 SGHDT, CDR2 FRDEAV.

Regarding this clone: Any gene name here is a mouse gene name. The read ends 1 residue early relative to the CDR3; the germline J gene fills the gap. The chain employs TRBV26 and TRBJ2-7; tentative D call: TRBD1 (5 bases). CDR1 is KGHPV, CDR2 FQNQEV, per germline (reference sequence). V lost 4 bases, J lost 4 bases, and 8 bases lay in between. The CDR3 consists of 12 residues. The CDR3 loop reads CASSPDNYEQYF. The sequenced CDR3 bases are TGTGCCAGCAGTCCGGACAATTATGAACAGTAC.

This clone has a handful of counts. The gene symbols are mouse symbols. Sequencing ends 1 residue short of the CDR3 end; the germline J gene provides the rest. This chain connects TRBV16 to TRBJ2-7; either TRBD1 or TRBD2 may supply D (6 bases each). Germline V gene data show CDR1 as SGHSA and CDR2 as FRNQAP. V lost 2 bases and J lost 0, with 8 bases in between. The CDR3 has 14 residues. CDR3 loop: CASSLRGDSYEQYF. The CDR3 DNA, read in part, is TGTGCAAGCAGCTTAAGGGGGGACTCCTATGAACAGTAC.

By frequency in the sample, this clone is medium-sized (0.01 to 0.1%). The listed genes are named as in mouse. Read sequence stops 1 residue before the CDR3 end, and the germline J gene provides the missing end. V and J are TRBV26 and TRBJ1-3, with 7 bases aligning to TRBD1. Germline CDR1 is KGHPV and CDR2 is FQNQEV (reference sequence). Trimming removed 0 bases from V and 2 bases from J; junction bases left unmatched: 1. The CDR3 runs to 15 residues. The CDR3 reads CASSLSRGPGNTLYF. The sequenced CDR3 bases are TGTGCCAGCAGTCTGTCGAGGGGGCCTGGAAATACGCTCTAT.

Concerning this clone itself: The gene names here belong to mouse. The CDR3 end lies 1 residue beyond the end of the read and is filled in from the germline J gene. The chain recombines TRBV26 with TRBJ2-5; the match to TRBD1 covers 7 bases. This CDR3 contains 13 residues. The germline V gene has CDR1 KGHPV and CDR2 FQNQEV (reference sequence). V shed 7 bases, J shed 1 base, and the junction held 2 bases outside the gene matches. The CDR3: CASKDRDQDTQYF. The DNA read from the CDR3 is TGTGCCAGCAAAGACAGGGACCAAGACACCCAGTAC. Combining the CDR3 with reference TRBV26 and TRBJ2-5 gives the whole variable domain NSKVIQTPRYLVKGQGQKAKMRCIPEKGHPVVFWYQQNKNNEFKFLINFQNQEVLQQIDMTEKRFSAECPSNSPCSLEIQSSEAGDSALYLCASKDRDQDTQYFGPGTRLLVL.

Comments on this clone: The germline and genes are mouse ones. The CDR3 end is not reached by the read, which stops 1 residue before it; the germline J gene fills it in. The J gene is TRBJ2-1, the V gene TRBV20; D unclear. Trimming cost V 3 bases and J 2 bases, with 2 bases left between them. The length of the CDR3 is 11 residues. The germline V gene encodes CDR1 GFQATS and CDR2 STVNSAI. CDR3 DNA (partial): TGTGGTGCTAGACACTATGCTGAGCAGTTC. It specifies CGARHYAEQF. The entire CDR3 is CGARHYAEQFF.

On this clone: Mouse gene names and germline throughout. The CDR3 goes on 1 residue after the read ends, and that part is filled in from the germline J gene. V gene TRBV13-3 combines with J gene TRBJ2-7; 11 nucleotides align to TRBD1. This CDR3 is built from 13 residues. Germline values: CDR1 NNHDY, CDR2 SYVADS. The V and J ends lost 2 bases and 6 bases, in that order; junction bases with no gene match: 1. The CDR3 reads CASSEDRGREQYF. CDR3 DNA, as far as it was read: TGTGCCAGCAGTGAGGACAGGGGGCGTGAACAGTAC.

Comment on this clone: Gene and germline names: mouse. With the read ending 1 residue before the CDR3 end, the germline J gene is used to fill in that end. This chain joins TRBV26 and TRBJ1-6, with unresolved D. TRBJ1-6 qualifies as an ORF whose function is uncertain. Trimming took off 2 bases at V and 4 bases at J, with 3 bases between the two ends. Per the germline V gene, CDR1 is KGHPV and CDR2 is FQNQEV (reference sequence). This CDR3 region has 13 residues. The CDR3 bases that were read are TGTGCCAGCAGTCTGGAGTATAATTCGCCCCTCTAC. Its protein is CASSLEYNSPLY. The full CDR3 reads CASSLEYNSPLYF.

A word on this clone: All gene names here are mouse names. The CDR3 extends 1 residue past the end of the read, so its final part is completed from the germline J gene. The chain joins TRBV26 to TRBJ2-4; either TRBD1 or TRBD2 may fit D (5 bases each). The V end was cut by 0 bases, the J end by 0 bases, with 7 bases between. Germline values: CDR1 KGHPV, CDR2 FQNQEV (reference sequence). The CDR3 covers 15 residues. The CDR3 loop reads CASSLSRGSQNTLYF. The CDR3 DNA, read in part, is TGTGCCAGCAGTCTGTCTCGGGGCAGTCAAAACACCTTGTAC.

This clone was seen more than once but under ten times. Gene and germline names: mouse. The read terminates 1 residue before the CDR3 end, so the remaining end is supplied by the germline J gene. The V gene is TRBV12-1, the J gene TRBJ2-2; 10 bases map to TRBD2. CDR3 size: 15 residues. The germline V gene has CDR1 SGHSN and CDR2 HYEKVE. With 4 bases clipped from V and 2 bases from J, the junction kept 3 bases outside the gene matches. The CDR3 sequence: CASSMGLGNTGQLYF. CDR3 DNA (partial): TGTGCCAGCTCCATGGGACTGGGGAACACCGGGCAGCTCTAC.

In its sample, this clone was seen a few times. Mouse names are used for the genes. The sequence runs out 1 residue before the end of the CDR3; the remainder is reconstructed from the germline J gene. V and J are TRBV26 and TRBJ2-7; 8 positions agree with TRBD1. The CDR3 runs to 15 residues. CDR1 KGHPV and CDR2 FQNQEV come from the germline V gene (reference sequence). J lost 4 bases, V lost 2 bases, and 7 bases had no gene match. The part of the CDR3 DNA that was read is TGTGCCAGCAGTCTGCCGGGGACAGGCCATTATGAACAGTAC. Amino acids: CASSLPGTGHYEQY. The full CDR3 is CASSLPGTGHYEQYF.

On this clone itself: These gene names are mouse names. The read stops 1 residue short of the end of the CDR3; the missing end is completed from the germline J gene. The V call is TRBV16, the J call TRBJ2-3, with D possibly being TRBD1 (5 bases). Germline V gives CDR1 SGHSA, CDR2 FRNQAP. Trimming removed 1 base from V and 0 bases from J, with 8 bases in between. The CDR3 has 15 residues. The CDR3 protein is CASSLARASAETLYF. The part of the CDR3 DNA that was read is TGTGCAAGCAGCTTAGCCAGGGCTAGTGCAGAAACGCTGTAT. The whole variable domain, remainder taken from reference TRBV16 and TRBJ2-3, is NAGVIQTPRHKVTGKGQEATLWCEPISGHSAVFWYRQTIVQGLEFLTYFRNQAPIDDSGMPKERFSAQMPNQSHSTLKIQSTQPQDSAVYLCASSLARASAETLYFGSGTRLTVL.

Remarks on this clone: Each gene name is a mouse one. CDR3 bases read: TGTGCCAGCAGTCCCAGGGGAGACACCCAGTAC. It translates to CASSPRGDTQY. The complete CDR3 sequence is CASSPRGDTQYF. The rearrangement uses TRBV26 and TRBJ2-5; maybe TRBD1 (6 bases). Read sequence stops 1 residue before the CDR3 end, and the germline J gene provides the missing end. This CDR3 has 12 amino acids. The ends were cut back, 4 bases at V and 5 bases at J, with 7 bases in the middle. Germline-derived CDR1 and CDR2 are KGHPV and FQNQEV (reference sequence).

Of note for this clone: The genes and germline here are from mouse. Read data end 1 residue before the CDR3 end; the end is taken from the germline J gene. The chain combines TRBV26 with TRBJ1-1; the D gene is possibly TRBD1 (5 bases). The CDR3 is 15 amino acids. Trimming shortened V by 2 bases and J by 0 bases, and 10 bases separated the two germline ends. Germline CDR1 KGHPV, CDR2 FQNQEV (reference sequence). CDR3 DNA (partial): TGTGCCAGCAGTCTGCCCGGGACCTCAAACACAGAAGTCTTC. This sequence encodes CASSLPGTSNTEVF. The whole CDR3 protein reads CASSLPGTSNTEVFF. Full variable domain (outside the CDR3, taken from reference TRBV26 and TRBJ1-1): NSKVIQTPRYLVKGQGQKAKMRCIPEKGHPVVFWYQQNKNNEFKFLINFQNQEVLQQIDMTEKRFSAECPSNSPCSLEIQSSEAGDSALYLCASSLPGTSNTEVFFGKGTRLTVV.

This clone came up a few times. Germline and genes here are mouse. Read sequence stops 1 residue before the CDR3 end, and the germline J gene provides the missing end. This chain joins TRBV26 and TRBJ1-3; D possibly corresponds to TRBD1 (5 bases). V lost 6 bases and J lost 0, with 12 bases in between. The CDR3 has 15 residues. The V gene's germline CDR1 is KGHPV and CDR2 FQNQEV (reference sequence). The CDR3 bases that were read are TGTGCCAGCAGCCGGACATCCTCTTCTGGAAATACGCTCTAT. The encoded protein is CASSRTSSSGNTLY. The whole CDR3 reads CASSRTSSSGNTLYF.